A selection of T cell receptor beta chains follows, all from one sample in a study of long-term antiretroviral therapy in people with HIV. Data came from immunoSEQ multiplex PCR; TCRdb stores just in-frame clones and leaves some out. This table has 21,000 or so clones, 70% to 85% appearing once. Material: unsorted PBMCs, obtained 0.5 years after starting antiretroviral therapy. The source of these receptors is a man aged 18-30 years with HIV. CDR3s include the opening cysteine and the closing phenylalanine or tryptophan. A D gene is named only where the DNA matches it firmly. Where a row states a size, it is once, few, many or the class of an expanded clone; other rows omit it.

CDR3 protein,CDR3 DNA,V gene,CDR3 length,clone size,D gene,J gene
CASSQDQGKNTEAFF,TGCGCCAGCAGCCAAGATCAAGGGAAGAACACTGAAGCTTTCTTT,TRBV4-3,15,.,.,TRBJ1-1
CASSSNRDTYEQYF,TGTGCCAGCAGCTCGAACCGGGACACCTACGAGCAGTACTTC,TRBV13,14,.,.,TRBJ2-7
CASGPPRGLNTEAFF,TGTGCTAGTGGTCCTCCGCGGGGCTTGAACACTGAAGCTTTCTTT,TRBV12-5,15,.,.,TRBJ1-1
CASSLGTVNEQFF,TGTGCCAGCTCACTTGGGACAGTGAATGAGCAGTTCTTC,TRBV18,13,.,TRBD1,TRBJ2-1
CASSDIVDPSYEQYF,TGTGCCAGCAGTGACATAGTGGACCCCTCCTACGAGCAGTACTTC,TRBV6-1,15,.,.,TRBJ2-7
CASSRGSYEQYF,TGTGCCAGCAGCCGGGGGTCCTACGAGCAGTACTTC,TRBV6-5,12,.,.,TRBJ2-7
CASSLGGEDEQFF,TGTGCCAGCAGCTTAGGGGGTGAGGATGAGCAGTTCTTC,TRBV7-2,13,.,.,TRBJ2-1
CASSYTGAGNQPQHF,TGTGCCAGCAGTTACACAGGGGCGGGCAATCAGCCCCAGCATTTT,TRBV6-5,15,.,TRBD1,TRBJ1-5
CASTIRQGRDTQYF,TGTGCCAGCACCATAAGACAGGGTCGGGATACGCAGTATTTT,TRBV6-1,14,.,TRBD1,TRBJ2-3
CSVEGGQGISEQYF,TGCAGCGTTGAGGGGGGACAGGGGATTAGCGAGCAGTACTTC,TRBV29-1,14,.,TRBD1,TRBJ2-7
CASSLTGRTEAFF,TGTGCCAGCAGTTTGACAGGGAGGACTGAAGCTTTCTTT,TRBV27,13,.,TRBD1,TRBJ1-1
CASCRVGNQPQHF,TGTGCCAGCTGTAGGGTTGGCAATCAGCCCCAGCATTTT,TRBV28,13,.,.,TRBJ1-5
CASSLVGPHLPGPYNEQFF,TGCGCCAGCAGCTTGGTAGGACCCCACCTACCTGGGCCCTACAATGAGCAGTTCTTC,TRBV5-1,19,.,.,TRBJ2-1
CASGGGLFEQFF,TGTGCCAGCGGCGGGGGGTTATTTGAGCAGTTCTTC,TRBV6-1,12,.,TRBD2,TRBJ2-1
CASSSLREIGRTQYF,TGTGCCAGCAGTTCCCTCAGGGAGATTGGGAGGACCCAGTACTTC,TRBV6-5,15,.,.,TRBJ2-5
CASSFGEDYGAFF,TGTGCCAGCAGCTTTGGGGAAGATTACGGAGCTTTCTTT,TRBV5-4,13,.,.,TRBJ1-1
CASSFAVTYEQYF,TGTGCCAGCAGCTTCGCAGTAACCTACGAGCAGTACTTC,TRBV5-5,13,.,.,TRBJ2-7
CASSIRGSSYEQYF,TGTGCCAGTAGTATAAGGGGCAGCTCCTACGAGCAGTACTTC,TRBV19,14,.,.,TRBJ2-7
CASSFAQGSYYEQYF,TGTGCCAGCAGCTTCGCGCAGGGCAGTTACTACGAGCAGTACTTC,TRBV7-3,15,few,.,TRBJ2-7
CASSLGATGNYGYTF,TGTGCCAGCAGTTTAGGGGCGACAGGGAACTATGGCTACACCTTC,TRBV28,15,.,TRBD1,TRBJ1-2
CASSSGPNNEQFF,TGTGCCAGCTCGTCGGGGCCTAACAATGAGCAGTTCTTC,TRBV9,13,.,.,TRBJ2-1
CASSESTGQAYEQYF,TGTGCCAGCAGTGAATCTACCGGACAGGCCTACGAGCAGTACTTC,TRBV25-1,15,.,TRBD1,TRBJ2-7
CASSLSHPDTQYF,TGTGCCAGCAGCTTATCCCATCCCGATACGCAGTATTTT,TRBV11-2,13,.,.,TRBJ2-3
CASSVTGAENGYTF,TGTGCCAGCAGTGTGACAGGGGCGGAAAATGGCTACACCTTC,TRBV2,14,once,TRBD1,TRBJ1-2
CASSHGGVNEQYF,TGTGCCAGCAGCCATGGGGGTGTCAACGAGCAGTACTTC,TRBV4-2,13,few,.,TRBJ2-7
CASSVVGGPSYEQYF,TGTGCCAGCAGCGTAGTGGGGGGGCCTTCCTACGAGCAGTACTTC,TRBV9,15,.,.,TRBJ2-7
CASSLQRNLYNSPLHF,TGTGCCAGCAGTTTACAACGGAACCTCTATAATTCACCCCTCCACTTT,TRBV27,16,.,.,TRBJ1-6
CASSFRNILKATDTQYF,TGTGCCAGCAGCTTCCGGAATATACTAAAGGCCACAGATACGCAGTATTTT,TRBV5-8,17,.,.,TRBJ2-3
CASSLFLLGDTGELFF,TGTGCCAGCAGTTTATTCTTACTAGGGGACACCGGGGAGCTGTTTTTT,TRBV27,16,few,.,TRBJ2-2
CASSGGGSGFSYEQYF,TGTGCCAGCAGCGGGGGAGGTAGCGGATTCTCCTACGAGCAGTACTTC,TRBV7-9,16,.,.,TRBJ2-7
CATSDRDRIAKNIQYF,TGTGCCACCAGCGACAGGGATCGGATAGCCAAAAACATTCAGTACTTC,TRBV15,16,.,TRBD1,TRBJ2-4
CAISDPGTDSSYEQYF,TGTGCCATCAGTGACCCCGGGACTGATTCCTCCTACGAGCAGTACTTC,TRBV10-3,16,.,.,TRBJ2-7
CASSLGQGPYEQYF,TGCGCCAGCAGCTTGGGACAGGGCCCCTACGAGCAGTACTTC,TRBV4-1,14,few,TRBD1,TRBJ2-7
CASSFPNWTENQPQHF,TGTGCCAGTAGCTTTCCGAACTGGACGGAAAATCAGCCCCAGCATTTT,TRBV5-5,16,.,.,TRBJ1-5
CASSLEGARTEAFF,TGTGCCAGCAGCTTAGAGGGGGCGAGGACTGAAGCTTTCTTT,TRBV13,14,medium-sized,TRBD1,TRBJ1-1
CASSDSSGGADTQYF,TGTGCCAGCAGTGACTCTAGCGGGGGGGCAGATACGCAGTATTTT,TRBV6-4,15,.,TRBD2,TRBJ2-3
CASSFAEGYGYTF,TGTGCCAGCAGCTTTGCGGAGGGCTATGGCTACACCTTC,TRBV5-5,13,.,.,TRBJ1-2
CASSPWGQRRAFF,TGTGCCAGCAGCCCCTGGGGACAGCGGAGAGCTTTCTTT,TRBV14,13,.,TRBD1,TRBJ1-1
CASTPGLSYEQYF,TGTGCCAGCACTCCGGGCTTATCCTACGAGCAGTACTTC,TRBV6-1,13,.,.,TRBJ2-7
CASSQGTGPYEQYF,TGTGCCAGCAGCCAAGGAACAGGGCCCTACGAGCAGTACTTC,TRBV4-2,14,.,.,TRBJ2-7
CASSQGTGTDTQYF,TGCGCCAGCAGCCAAGGGACGGGCACAGATACGCAGTATTTT,TRBV4-1,14,once,.,TRBJ2-3
CASRWGASTDTQYF,TGTGCCAGCAGGTGGGGGGCTAGCACAGATACGCAGTATTTT,TRBV6-6,14,.,.,TRBJ2-3
CASKRDENTEAFF,TGTGCCAGCAAGCGGGATGAGAACACTGAAGCTTTCTTT,TRBV2,13,.,.,TRBJ1-1
CSFLRQGRQPQHF,TGCAGCTTCCTCCGACAGGGGCGTCAGCCCCAGCATTTT,TRBV29-1,13,.,TRBD1,TRBJ1-5
CASSDYRESSTDTQYF,TGTGCCAGCAGCGACTACAGGGAATCTAGCACAGATACGCAGTATTTT,TRBV27,16,.,.,TRBJ2-3
CAISEMGSYNEQFF,TGTGCCATCAGTGAGATGGGGTCCTACAATGAGCAGTTCTTC,TRBV10-3,14,.,.,TRBJ2-1
CASSQDSRSSYNEQFF,TGCGCCAGCAGCCAAGATAGTAGAAGCTCCTACAATGAGCAGTTCTTC,TRBV4-3,16,.,.,TRBJ2-1
CASSSARPGNTIYF,TGTGCCAGCAGTTCCGCCAGACCTGGAAACACCATATATTTT,TRBV27,14,.,.,TRBJ1-3
CASSLASGGFDEQFF,TGTGCCAGCAGCTTAGCTAGCGGGGGTTTCGATGAGCAGTTCTTC,TRBV11-3,15,.,TRBD2,TRBJ2-1
CASSFARPRGGYNSPLHF,TGTGCCAGCAGCTTCGCTAGGCCACGGGGCGGCTATAATTCACCCCTCCACTTT,TRBV5-5,18,.,.,TRBJ1-6